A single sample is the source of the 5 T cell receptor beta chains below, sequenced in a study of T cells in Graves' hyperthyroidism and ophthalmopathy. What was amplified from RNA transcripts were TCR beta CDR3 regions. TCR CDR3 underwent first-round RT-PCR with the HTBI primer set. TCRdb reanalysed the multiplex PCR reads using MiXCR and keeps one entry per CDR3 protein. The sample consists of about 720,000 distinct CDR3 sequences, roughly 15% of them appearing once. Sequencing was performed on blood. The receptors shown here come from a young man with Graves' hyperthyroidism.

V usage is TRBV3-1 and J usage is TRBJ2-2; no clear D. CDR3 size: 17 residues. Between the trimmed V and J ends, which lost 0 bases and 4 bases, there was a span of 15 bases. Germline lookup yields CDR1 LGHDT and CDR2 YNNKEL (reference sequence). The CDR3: CASSQEGEPRATGELFF. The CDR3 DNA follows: TGTGCCAGCAGCCAAGAAGGAGAACCCCGGGCCACCGGGGAGCTGTTTTTT. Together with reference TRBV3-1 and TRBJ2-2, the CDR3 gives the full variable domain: DTAVSQTPKYLVTQMGNDKSIKCEQNLGHDTMYWYKQDSKKFLKIMFSYNNKELIINETVPNRFSPKSPDKAHLNLHINSLELGDSAVYFCASSQEGEPRATGELFFGEGSRLTVL.

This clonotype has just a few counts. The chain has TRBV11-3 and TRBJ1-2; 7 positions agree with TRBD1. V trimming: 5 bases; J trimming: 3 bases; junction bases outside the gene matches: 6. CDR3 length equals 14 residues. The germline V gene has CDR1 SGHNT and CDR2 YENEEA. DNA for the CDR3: TGTGCCAGCAGCCTAGGACAGGTGGACTATGGCTACACCTTC. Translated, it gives CASSLGQVDYGYTF.

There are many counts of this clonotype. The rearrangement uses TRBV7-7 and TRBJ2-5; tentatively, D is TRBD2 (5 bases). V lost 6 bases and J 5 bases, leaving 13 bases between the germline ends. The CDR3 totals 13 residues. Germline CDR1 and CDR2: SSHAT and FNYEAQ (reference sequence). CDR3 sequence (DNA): TGTGCCAGCAGTTACGGGAACGAGGAGACCCAGTACTTC. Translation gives CASSYGNEETQYF. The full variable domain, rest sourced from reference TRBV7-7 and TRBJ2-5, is GAGVSQSPRYKVTKRGQDVTLRCDPISSHATLYWYQQALGQGPEFLTYFNYEAQPDKSGLPSDRFSAERPEGSISTLTIQRTEQRDSAMYRCASSYGNEETQYFGPGTRLLVL.

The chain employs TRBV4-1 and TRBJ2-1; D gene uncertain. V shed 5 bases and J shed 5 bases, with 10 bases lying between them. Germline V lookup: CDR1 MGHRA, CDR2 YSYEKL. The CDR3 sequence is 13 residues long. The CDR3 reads CASSYSVNNEQFF. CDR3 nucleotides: TGCGCCAGCAGCTACTCCGTCAACAATGAGCAGTTCTTC.

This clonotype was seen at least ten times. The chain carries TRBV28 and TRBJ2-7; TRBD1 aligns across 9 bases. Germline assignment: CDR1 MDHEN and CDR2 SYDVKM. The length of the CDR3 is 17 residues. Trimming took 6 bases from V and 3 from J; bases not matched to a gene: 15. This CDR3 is CASRYTPLGTGNYEQYF. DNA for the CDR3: TGTGCCAGCAGATATACCCCTCTGGGGACAGGGAACTACGAGCAGTACTTC.